Listed below are T cell receptor beta chains from one sample, sequenced in a study of T-cell memory formation after mild COVID-19. TCRdb fed the 5' RACE reads into MiXCR, producing one record per CDR3 protein. The sample consists of around 370,000 distinct CDR3 sequences, more than 20% of them appearing once. Sample: PBMCs or a T cell subset sorted from them (not recorded which). These receptors were collected from an adult woman who had mild COVID-19 (a few samples of this study predate the infection). Cell type and time point are not known. CDR3s include the opening cysteine and the closing phenylalanine or tryptophan. The D gene is left open where the match is weak. Size tells how often a clone was seen (once, few, many) or the class of an expanded clone, and some rows leave it out.

>few|TRBJ1-2|.|TRBV7-9
CAQEAVEGYTF
TGTGCCCAGGAGGCCGTCGAAGGCTACACCTTC
>many|TRBJ2-1|TRBD2|TRBV4-1
CASSQVVEGTNNEQFF
TGCGCCAGCAGCCAAGTCGTTGAGGGGACTAACAATGAGCAGTTCTTC
>few|TRBJ1-1|.|TRBV7-2
CASSPQGGGTEAFF
TGTGCCAGCAGCCCACAGGGTGGGGGGACTGAAGCTTTCTTT
>few|TRBJ1-2|TRBD1|TRBV15
CATSRDRDRNYGYTF
TGTGCCACCAGCAGAGATCGGGACAGGAACTATGGCTACACCTTC
>few|TRBJ1-2|.|TRBV5-1
CASSLARGQTNYGYTF
TGCGCCAGCAGCTTGGCGCGGGGACAAACTAACTATGGCTACACCTTC
>few|TRBJ2-2|.|TRBV7-7
CASSVFDTGELFF
TGTGCTAGCAGCGTATTTGACACCGGGGAGCTGTTTTTT
>.|TRBJ1-2|.|TRBV11-2
CASSLEPGPGGYTF
TGTGCCAGCAGCTTAGAGCCAGGCCCTGGTGGCTACACCTTC
>.|TRBJ1-2|TRBD1|TRBV15
CATSSTTGLNGYTF
TGTGCCACCAGCAGTACGACAGGGTTGAATGGCTACACCTTC
>many|TRBJ2-7|TRBD1|TRBV24-1
CATSDSRQGSYEQYF
TGTGCCACCAGTGATTCCCGACAGGGAAGTTACGAGCAGTACTTC
>.|TRBJ2-7|.|TRBV5-1
CASSLGLLKAYEQYF
TGCGCCAGCAGCTTGGGTCTACTAAAGGCCTACGAGCAGTACTTC
>.|TRBJ2-5|TRBD1|TRBV20-1
CSAIATGAETQYF
TGCAGTGCTATAGCGACAGGGGCCGAGACCCAGTACTTC
>.|TRBJ1-1|.|TRBV6-5
CASSSGTQNTEAFF
TGTGCCAGCAGTTCCGGGACACAGAACACTGAAGCTTTCTTT
>.|TRBJ2-2|.|TRBV2
CASRRTTANTGELFF
TGTGCCAGCAGAAGGACTACGGCGAACACCGGGGAGCTGTTTTTT
>.|TRBJ2-1|.|TRBV9
CASSVGRWDEQFF
TGTGCCAGCAGCGTAGGGAGATGGGATGAGCAGTTCTTC
>many|TRBJ1-1|.|TRBV7-9
CATQGQNTEAFF
TGTGCCACACAGGGTCAGAACACTGAAGCTTTCTTT
>.|TRBJ1-4|.|TRBV10-3
CAISPDSEKLFF
TGTGCCATCAGCCCGGACAGTGAAAAACTGTTTTTT
>few|TRBJ2-3|.|TRBV6-5
CASSYVRSRASGTDTQYF
TGTGCCAGCAGTTACGTGAGAAGCAGGGCTAGTGGCACAGATACGCAGTATTTT
>few|TRBJ2-5|.|TRBV25-1
CASSKPPQETQYF
TGTGCCAGCAGCAAACCCCCCCAAGAGACCCAGTACTTC
>many|TRBJ1-1|.|TRBV7-9
CATGSEYGEAFF
TGTGCCACCGGGTCAGAATACGGTGAAGCTTTCTTT
>.|TRBJ2-1|.|TRBV5-8
CASSLASFSYNEQFF
TGTGCCAGCAGCTTGGCGTCTTTTTCCTACAATGAGCAGTTCTTC
>.|TRBJ2-2|.|TRBV3-1
CASSPVLNGELFF
TGTGCCAGCAGCCCAGTCTTGAACGGGGAGCTGTTTTTT
>.|TRBJ1-1|.|TRBV12-3/TRBV12-4
CASTNWGDTEAFF
TGTGCCAGCACCAATTGGGGGGACACTGAAGCTTTCTTT
>few|TRBJ1-5|.|TRBV20-1
CSASGGTSNQPQHF
TGCAGTGCTAGCGGCGGGACTAGCAATCAGCCCCAGCATTTT
>.|TRBJ2-7|.|TRBV7-2
CASSQGRGGSGAGELRYEQYF
TGTGCCAGCAGCCAGGGGCGGGGAGGAAGTGGGGCCGGGGAACTACGCTACGAGCAGTACTTC
>.|TRBJ2-5|.|TRBV7-9
CASSTTQGLETQYF
TGTGCCAGCAGCACGACGCAGGGTTTGGAGACCCAGTACTTC
>.|TRBJ2-4|TRBD1|TRBV14
CASSQSLGQGQINKNIQYF
TGTGCCAGCAGCCAATCGCTGGGACAGGGCCAAATAAACAAAAACATTCAGTACTTC
>few|TRBJ2-7|.|TRBV11-3
CASSLAGGLLYF
TGTGCCAGCAGCTTAGCGGGGGGCCTACTGTACTTC
>few|TRBJ2-1|TRBD2|TRBV13
CASSLRLAENEQFF
TGTGCCAGCAGCCTACGACTAGCGGAGAATGAGCAGTTCTTC
>many|TRBJ1-2|.|TRBV7-9
CASSLGSSLDYGYTF
TGTGCCAGCAGCTTGGGTTCAAGCCTTGACTATGGCTACACCTTC
>.|TRBJ1-2|.|TRBV2
CASKMSGTLDGYTF
TGTGCCAGCAAGATGTCAGGGACCCTGGATGGCTACACCTTC
>many|TRBJ2-7|TRBD2|TRBV3-1
CASSQDLWTSGRGYEQYF
TGTGCCAGCAGCCAAGATCTCTGGACTAGCGGGAGGGGTTACGAGCAGTACTTC
>.|TRBJ2-3|.|TRBV20-1
CSSSIGDPGADTQYF
TGCAGTTCCAGTATCGGCGACCCGGGGGCAGATACGCAGTATTTT
>.|TRBJ1-2|.|TRBV27
CASSLSQTGGYTF
TGTGCCAGCAGTTTATCCCAGACAGGCGGCTACACCTTC
>once|TRBJ1-5|.|TRBV19
CASSILVPDPRNQPQHF
TGTGCCAGTAGTATATTGGTTCCGGACCCCAGAAATCAGCCCCAGCATTTT
>few|TRBJ1-2|TRBD1|TRBV30
CAWDRDSSYGYTF
TGTGCCTGGGACCGGGACAGCTCTTATGGCTACACCTTC
>few|TRBJ1-1|.|TRBV6-2/TRBV6-3
CASSYSPLRGGTEAFF
TGTGCCAGCAGTTACTCCCCACTCCGGGGCGGGACTGAAGCTTTCTTT
>.|TRBJ1-5|TRBD1|TRBV7-9
CASSLQGRGHRSNQPQHF
TGTGCCAGCAGCTTGCAGGGCAGGGGGCATAGGAGCAATCAGCCCCAGCATTTT
>many|TRBJ2-1|TRBD2|TRBV7-9
CASSLDSLAGANEQFF
TGTGCCAGCAGCTTAGATAGTCTAGCGGGAGCAAATGAGCAGTTCTTC
>once|TRBJ2-7|.|TRBV13
CASSHHGRTAYEQYF
TGTGCCAGCAGCCACCACGGTAGGACTGCCTACGAGCAGTACTTC
>.|TRBJ2-1|TRBD2|TRBV2
CASSGLAGGPQFF
TGTGCCAGCTCGGGACTAGCGGGAGGGCCGCAGTTCTTC
>.|TRBJ2-7|.|TRBV7-9
CASGVGKDEQYF
TGTGCCAGCGGGGTAGGGAAGGACGAGCAGTACTTC